Included here is one T cell receptor (beta chain) sequence, with context. This clone's antigen is unknown. No base quality values were provided; no much bigger clone lies one nucleotide off. Trimming takes 2 bases off V and 2 bases off J; junction bases not matched to a gene: 9. Reading from cysteine to phenylalanine, the CDR3 counts 15 amino acids. Only the CDR3 DNA is retained, 45 bases long and in frame from the first base. Based on the germline V gene, the CDR1 and CDR2 sequences are SQVTM and ANQGSEA. Whole blood was collected in K2EDTA tubes by collaborating institutions according to the institutions' own protocols. For TCRbeta analysis, collaborators shipped samples in one of three forms: frozen whole blood, isolated PBMCs, or DNA extracted from either of those sample types. The data belong to a study of blood T cell repertoires in COVID-19 (dated by TCRdb to 2020 to 2021). Background for the entire study: Collaborator samples came from the United States, Italy and Spain and covered acute and convalescent phases of COVID-19. The material from the prospective study consisted of cDNA or gDNA derived from T cells, B-cell-depleted T cells, or PBMCs. Deeply sampled blood TCRbeta repertoires from subjects exposed to, actively infected with, or recovered from COVID-19 were included in the dataset. The repertoires were released in a freely available public database intended as a resource for research on the immune response to SARS-CoV-2. The samples were drawn from the first 160 participants of the ongoing ImmuneRACE study and from 1,254 subjects provided by 6 global collaborators. Sample metadata almost always included a de-identified subject ID, COVID-19 status, age in years and sex. Where HLA class I and class II types were available, the types were taken from metadata supplied by the sample provider, not from assay-based typing. Findings and caveats that apply to the study as a whole: How much clinical and demographic metadata was included differed by source and by participant, and the metadata was provided uncurated.

TCRbeta CDR3 regions were amplified from genomic DNA by means of the immunoSEQ Assay, a bias-controlled multiplex PCR. In the authors' own workflow: Within the assay, amplification of reference gene primers was used to estimate how many nucleated cells each sample contained. Sequence reads were collapsed and filtered to measure the absolute abundance of every unique TCRbeta CDR3 rearrangement. For each sample, productive Simpson clonality was calculated by taking the square root of Simpson's diversity index across productive rearrangements. As stored in TCRdb, this immuneACCESS dataset retains in-frame rearrangements with V and J assigned. A fraction of the clones does not appear; measured against another copy, unresolved V genes explain less than half of the discrepancy, and the remainder lacks a known reason. The D gene and trimming were derived from the DNA, and the V and J assignments and clone size from that table. For this sample there are about 59,000 clones; about nine tenths appear just once. The top ten constitute roughly 8.1% of the sample.

The source material was peripheral blood. This chain is built from TRBV29-1 and TRBJ2-7; the junction holds 7 bases that match TRBD1. The sequence was collected from a human donor in a cohort sampled during active COVID-19. Here is the DNA: TGCAGCGTTGAAAGGGGGCAGGGGGATGCCTACGAGCAGTACTTC. Translated, this is CSVERGQGDAYEQYF.